This entry features one TCR beta chain sequence. Antigen unknown. Naive CD8 populations comprised CD45RO-negative cells positively selected for CCR7, excluding terminally differentiated effector memory CD45RA+ cells. These data belong to a study of shared clonotypes between healthy human individuals. General study results and limits: The generation probabilities recorded for non-shared clonotypes fell below those of clonotypes shared by all four donors.

This CDR3 contains 13 residues. Trimming removed 3 bases at V and 3 bases at J, with 6 bases between. CDR1 is SGDLS, CDR2 YYNGEE, per germline. Data came from immunoSEQ multiplex PCR; TCRdb stores just in-frame clones and leaves some out. The sample has 1.5 million to 2.5 million clones, just under 95% seen once; the top ten hold approximately 1.2%. The rearrangement uses TRBV9 and TRBJ1-4, with D hard to call. Sequenced sample: naive CD8+ T cells sorted from blood. The sequence came from a man younger than 30 in good health. The CDR3 DNA follows: TGTGCCAGCAGCGCGGCGTCTAATGAAAAACTGTTTTTT. Its protein product is CASSAASNEKLFF.